What follows are 25 T cell receptor beta chains derived from one specimen sequenced in a study of a mutant IDH1 vaccine in newly diagnosed glioma. Stated time point: week 35, safety follow-up. Each dose delivered 300 ug of mutant IDH1 20-mer peptide subcutaneously with imiquimod. No antigen has been identified for these receptors. Libraries were prepared by immunoSEQ multiplex PCR; TCRdb keeps only in-frame clonotypes and omits some of them. Of roughly 40,000 clones detected, 65% to 90% appear once; the ten largest clones hold 4% to 5.5%. The sequenced sample was PBMCs, obtained from a glioma patient whose treatment included an IDH1 peptide vaccine. Receptors were obtained from a woman between 50 and 59 years old with glioma.

V usage is TRBV6-5 and J usage is TRBJ2-3; the match to TRBD1 covers 10 bases. The length of the CDR3 is 15 residues. The V segment lost 7 bases and the J segment 4 bases; nucleotides outside the gene matches: 8. Germline CDR1 reads MNHEY; CDR2 reads SVGAGI. The CDR3 region has the DNA TGTGCCAGCATCCCAGGGGGACAGGGGTCAGATACGCAGTATTTT. Its protein product is CASIPGGQGSDTQYF.

This sequence joins TRBV7-8 and TRBJ1-5; D gene uncertain. The length of the CDR3 is 14 residues. The germline V gene has CDR1 SGHVS and CDR2 FQNEAQ. Deletions cut 1 base from V and 3 bases from J, with 7 bases between. This CDR3 reads CASSLEIFNQPQHF. The CDR3 DNA sequence: TGTGCCAGCAGCTTAGAGATTTTCAATCAGCCCCAGCATTTT.

CDR3 sequence (DNA): TGTGCCAGCAGCTTGAGTCGGGAAGCGTTCACCGGGGAGCTGTTTTTT. It translates to CASSLSREAFTGELFF. The chain has TRBV5-6 and TRBJ2-2; possible D gene TRBD2, 5 bases. Trimming removed 1 base from V and 4 bases from J, with 14 bases in between. Germline loops: CDR1 SGHDT, CDR2 YYEEEE. The length of the CDR3 is 16 residues.

The chain employs TRBV7-9 and TRBJ1-1; a weak D match, TRBD1 (5 bases). This CDR3 region has 13 residues. Germline lookup yields CDR1 SEHNR and CDR2 FQNEAQ (reference sequence). Trimming shortened V by 1 base and J by 11 bases, and 14 bases separated the two germline ends. CDR3 protein: CASSLEVGTEAFF. The CDR3 coding sequence is TGTGCCAGCAGCTTAGAAGTCGGGACCGAGGCTTTCTTT.

This clone occurred a few times. The J gene is TRBJ1-4, the V gene TRBV7-9, with a possible D match to TRBD1 (6 bases). Trimming pared 5 bases from V and 7 bases from J, leaving 20 bases between. This CDR3 comprises 16 residues. Germline lookup yields CDR1 SEHNR and CDR2 FQNEAQ (reference sequence). The CDR3 nucleotides are TGTGCCAGCAGCCCACGGGGGGCAGGCGACCCTGAAAAACTGTTTTTT. Translating gives CASSPRGAGDPEKLFF.

This rearrangement joins TRBV6-5 to TRBJ1-1, with D tentatively TRBD1 (6 bases). Trimming stripped 2 bases from V and 6 bases from J, with 19 bases between. This CDR3 contains 16 residues. CDR1 is MNHEY, CDR2 SVGAGI, per germline. The chain's CDR3 is CASSYETLVRGAEAFF. CDR3 bases: TGTGCCAGCAGTTACGAAACACTAGTCAGGGGTGCTGAAGCTTTCTTT.

This sequence joins TRBV5-1 and TRBJ1-6; D not resolved. Germline V lookup: CDR1 SGHRS, CDR2 YFSETQ. Trimming removed 0 bases at V and 9 bases at J, with 13 bases between. CDR3 length: 15 residues. The CDR3 DNA reads as TGCGCCAGCAGCTTGGGAGGGCACGGCGGTTCACCCCTCCACTTT. This gives the protein CASSLGGHGGSPLHF.

V is TRBV5-1 and J is TRBJ2-2; D is perhaps TRBD1 (5 bases). The CDR3 length is 16 residues. The V gene's germline CDR1 is SGHRS and CDR2 YFSETQ. V lost 2 bases to trimming and J lost 2 bases, with 13 bases between them. The CDR3 protein is CASSLLSQGNTGELFF. The CDR3 DNA reads as TGCGCCAGCAGCTTATTAAGCCAGGGAAACACCGGGGAGCTGTTTTTT.

The J gene is TRBJ2-7, the V gene TRBV5-1; TRBD1 matches at 9 bases. Germline lookup yields CDR1 SGHRS and CDR2 YFSETQ. J was trimmed by 0 bases and V by 4 bases; bases with no gene match: 11. This CDR3 region has 17 residues. CDR3 coding DNA: TGCGCCAGCAGCCCCCAGGGACAGGGCGGGAACTCCTACGAGCAGTACTTC. This translates into CASSPQGQGGNSYEQYF.

The V call is TRBV5-1, the J call TRBJ1-2; maybe TRBD1 (6 bases). Germline CDR1 is SGHRS and CDR2 is YFSETQ. Trimming took off 0 bases at V and 2 bases at J, with 11 bases between the two ends. The CDR3 consists of 15 residues. This CDR3 reads CASSLDPGANYGYTF. In nucleotides, the CDR3 is TGCGCCAGCAGCTTGGACCCGGGGGCGAACTATGGCTACACCTTC.

The CDR3 DNA reads TGTGCCAGCAGCCCCCCGGGGGGGGAGGGCGGGGAGCTGTTTTTT. Its protein product is CASSPPGGEGGELFF. This chain uses TRBV4-2 with TRBJ2-2; the match to TRBD2 covers 8 bases. J gave up 7 bases and V 4 bases, and 8 bases lay outside the gene matches. The germline gives CDR1 LGHNA, CDR2 YNFKEQ. The CDR3 totals 15 residues.

The chain joins TRBV2 to TRBJ2-3; D is perhaps TRBD2 (5 bases). The CDR3 consists of 14 residues. Germline V lookup: CDR1 SNHLY, CDR2 FYNNEI. Trimming stripped 1 base from V and 6 bases from J, with 11 bases between. The CDR3 loop reads CASSEGVSEDTQYF. DNA of the CDR3: TGTGCCAGCAGTGAAGGTGTTAGCGAGGATACGCAGTATTTT.

In nucleotides, the CDR3 is TGTGCCAGCAGGGGACAGGAGCTAGCCAAAAACATTCAGTACTTC. It encodes CASRGQELAKNIQYF. V gene TRBV6-6 combines with J gene TRBJ2-4; 8 positions match TRBD1. Trimming cost V 6 bases and J 0 bases; bases outside gene matches: 4. The CDR3 extends over 15 amino acids. Germline V CDR1 and CDR2: MNHNY, SVGAGI (reference sequence).

The CDR3 loop reads CAISGHEGTEAFF. The CDR3 nucleotides are TGTGCCATCTCAGGTCACGAGGGTACTGAAGCTTTCTTT. This chain uses TRBV10-3 with TRBJ1-1; the D is unclear. The germline CDR1 and CDR2 sequences are ENHRY and SYGVKD. The CDR3 is 13 amino acids. V dropped 8 bases and J dropped 5 bases, with 15 bases sitting between them.

The chain carries TRBV19 and TRBJ1-2, with D hard to call. Trimming shortened V by 5 bases and J by 2 bases, and 6 bases separated the two germline ends. Germline V gene sequence: CDR1 LNHDA, CDR2 SQIVND (reference sequence). The CDR3 runs 12 residues. CDR3 sequence: CASSLRNYGYTF. The CDR3 region has the DNA TGTGCCAGTAGTCTAAGGAACTATGGCTACACCTTC.

The chain employs TRBV7-2 and TRBJ2-5; 8 bases fit TRBD2. The CDR3 is 14 residues long. Germline-derived CDR1 and CDR2 are SGHTA and FQGNSA. V shed 5 bases, J shed 4 bases, and the junction held 6 bases outside the gene matches. The CDR3 here is CASSPPGGRETQYF. DNA for the CDR3: TGTGCCAGCAGCCCCCCGGGAGGGCGAGAGACCCAGTACTTC.

The rearrangement joins TRBV7-9 to TRBJ2-3; tentative D call: TRBD2 (6 bases). Trimming removed 5 bases from V and 0 bases from J, with 15 bases in between. Germline-derived CDR1 and CDR2 are SEHNR and FQNEAQ (reference sequence). This CDR3 spans 16 amino acids. The DNA for the CDR3 is TGTGCCAGCAGCCTTAGCGGACACCCTAGCACAGATACGCAGTATTTT. Protein sequence: CASSLSGHPSTDTQYF.

The rearrangement links TRBV4-1 to TRBJ2-1; D remains unclear. Germline V gene sequence: CDR1 MGHRA, CDR2 YSYEKL. This CDR3 has 14 amino acids. With 2 bases removed from V and 8 bases from J, the gap between germline ends came to 13 bases. This CDR3 is CASSQLAGGDEQFF. As DNA, the CDR3 is TGCGCCAGCAGCCAACTCGCCGGTGGGGATGAGCAGTTCTTC.

The V gene is TRBV19, the J gene TRBJ2-2; D is unresolved. CDR1 and CDR2 from the germline V gene are LNHDA and SQIVND (reference sequence). CDR3 size: 13 residues. Trimming cost V 4 bases and J 8 bases, with 11 bases left between them. The CDR3 DNA is TGTGCCAGTAGTAGAACCACACCAGGGGAGCTGTTTTTT. This codes for CASSRTTPGELFF. Using reference TRBV19 and TRBJ2-2 for the parts outside the CDR3, the full variable domain is DGGITQSPKYLFRKEGQNVTLSCEQNLNHDAMYWYRQDPGQGLRLIYYSQIVNDFQKGDIAEGYSVSREKKESFPLTVTSAQKNPTAFYLCASSRTTPGELFFGEGSRLTVL.

The chain uses TRBV5-1 and TRBJ2-5; D call uncertain. The CDR3 totals 11 residues. Trimming pared 7 bases from V and 5 bases from J, leaving 9 bases between. The germline V gene encodes CDR1 SGHRS and CDR2 YFSETQ. The CDR3 loop is CASYGRETQYF. The CDR3 nucleotides are TGCGCCAGCTACGGACGGGAGACCCAGTACTTC.

This clone was counted a few times. The chain carries TRBV7-9 and TRBJ1-6; tentatively, D is TRBD1 (6 bases). The CDR3 is 14 residues long. Germline CDR1 reads SEHNR; CDR2 reads FQNEAQ (reference sequence). Trimming shortened V by 2 bases and J by 7 bases, and 9 bases separated the two germline ends. In nucleotides, the CDR3 is TGTGCCAGCAGCTTAACAGGGCCGAATTCACCCCTCCACTTT. This translates into CASSLTGPNSPLHF.

This clone occurred a few times. The gene calls are TRBV5-1 and TRBJ2-3; D unclear. Trimming took 5 bases from V and 2 from J, leaving 12 bases between them. This CDR3 comprises 14 residues. Per germline, CDR1 SGHRS and CDR2 YFSETQ. CDR3 region: CASRVEDNTDTQYF. In nucleotides, the CDR3 is TGCGCCAGCAGAGTGGAAGACAACACAGATACGCAGTATTTT. Full variable domain (rest looked up from reference TRBV5-1 and TRBJ2-3): KAGVTQTPRYLIKTRGQQVTLSCSPISGHRSVSWYQQTPGQGLQFLFEYFSETQRNKGNFPGRFSGRQFSNSRSEMNVSTLELGDSALYLCASRVEDNTDTQYFGPGTRLTVL.

The chain combines TRBV6-6 with TRBJ2-3, with 7 bases identical to TRBD1. The germline gives CDR1 MNHNY, CDR2 SVGAGI (reference sequence). The CDR3 is 15 residues long. V gave up 5 bases and J gave up 1 base; unmatched junction bases: 6. The DNA for the CDR3 is TGTGCCAGCAGTCGCCGACAGGGAGGCACAGATACGCAGTATTTT. Translation: CASSRRQGGTDTQYF.

The chain is built from TRBV6-1 and TRBJ1-2, with D maybe TRBD1 (5 bases). Germline loops: CDR1 MNHNS, CDR2 SASEGT. The V end lost 2 bases, the J end lost 5 bases, and 9 bases lay between the germline ends. The CDR3 is 13 residues long. CDR3 protein: CASSERGQYGYTF. The CDR3 bases are TGTGCCAGCAGTGAAAGGGGTCAGTATGGCTACACCTTC.

V and J are TRBV6-1 and TRBJ1-5, with TRBD1 matching over 9 bases. The junction had 8 bases not matched to a gene; V was cut back by 1 base and J by 7 bases. The CDR3 sequence is 16 residues long. Germline V gene lookup returns CDR1 MNHNS and CDR2 SASEGT. The CDR3 sequence is CASSEGEQGAWQPQHF. Here the CDR3 DNA reads TGTGCCAGCAGTGAAGGGGAACAGGGGGCTTGGCAGCCCCAGCATTTT.